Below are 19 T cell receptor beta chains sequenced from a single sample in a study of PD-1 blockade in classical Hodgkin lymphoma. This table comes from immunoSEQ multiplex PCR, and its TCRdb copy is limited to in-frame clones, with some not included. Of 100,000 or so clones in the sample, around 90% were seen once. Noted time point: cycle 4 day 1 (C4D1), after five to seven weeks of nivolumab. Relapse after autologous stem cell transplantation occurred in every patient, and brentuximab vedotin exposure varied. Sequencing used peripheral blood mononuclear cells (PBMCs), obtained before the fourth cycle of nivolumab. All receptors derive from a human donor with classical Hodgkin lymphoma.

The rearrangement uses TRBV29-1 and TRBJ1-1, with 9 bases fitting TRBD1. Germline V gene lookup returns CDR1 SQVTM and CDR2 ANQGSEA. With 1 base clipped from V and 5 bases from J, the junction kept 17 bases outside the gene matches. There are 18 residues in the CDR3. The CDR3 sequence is CSVEAFVPGQGMVTEAFF. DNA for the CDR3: TGCAGCGTTGAAGCCTTCGTCCCGGGACAGGGAATGGTAACTGAAGCTTTCTTT. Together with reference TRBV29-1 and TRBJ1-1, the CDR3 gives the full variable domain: SAVISQKPSRDICQRGTSLTIQCQVDSQVTMMFWYRQQPGQSLTLIATANQGSEATYESGFVIDKFPISRPNLTFSTLTVSNMSPEDSSIYLCSVEAFVPGQGMVTEAFFGQGTRLTVV.

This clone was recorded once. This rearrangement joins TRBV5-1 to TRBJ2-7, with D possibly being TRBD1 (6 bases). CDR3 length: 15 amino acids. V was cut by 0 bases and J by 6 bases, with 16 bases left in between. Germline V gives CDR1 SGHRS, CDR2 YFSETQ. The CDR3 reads CASSLASTGTTEQYF. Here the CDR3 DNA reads TGCGCCAGCAGCTTGGCTTCGACGGGGACAACCGAGCAGTACTTC.

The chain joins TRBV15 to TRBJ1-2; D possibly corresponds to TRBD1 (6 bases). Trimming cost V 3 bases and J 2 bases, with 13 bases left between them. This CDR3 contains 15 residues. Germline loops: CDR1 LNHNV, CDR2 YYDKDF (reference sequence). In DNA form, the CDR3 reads TGTGCCACCAGCAGGGAAAATCAGGGGAACTATGGCTACACCTTC. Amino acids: CATSRENQGNYGYTF.

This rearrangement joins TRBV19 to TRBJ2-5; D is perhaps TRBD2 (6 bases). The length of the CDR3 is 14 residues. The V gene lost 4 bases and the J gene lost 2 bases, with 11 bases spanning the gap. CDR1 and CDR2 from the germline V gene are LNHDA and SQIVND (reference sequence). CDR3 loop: CASSRRGTQETQYF. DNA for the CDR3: TGTGCCAGTAGTAGGCGGGGAACGCAAGAGACCCAGTACTTC. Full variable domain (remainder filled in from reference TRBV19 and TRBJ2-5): DGGITQSPKYLFRKEGQNVTLSCEQNLNHDAMYWYRQDPGQGLRLIYYSQIVNDFQKGDIAEGYSVSREKKESFPLTVTSAQKNPTAFYLCASSRRGTQETQYFGPGTRLLVL.

CDR3: CASSQGGRSSYNEQFF. CDR3 coding DNA: TGCGCCAGCAGCCAAGGCGGGAGGAGCTCCTACAATGAGCAGTTCTTC. The chain links TRBV4-1 to TRBJ2-1; 8 bases match TRBD2. Per the germline V gene, CDR1 is MGHRA and CDR2 is YSYEKL. The V and J ends lost 1 base and 0 bases, in that order; junction bases with no gene match: 2. The CDR3 covers 16 residues.

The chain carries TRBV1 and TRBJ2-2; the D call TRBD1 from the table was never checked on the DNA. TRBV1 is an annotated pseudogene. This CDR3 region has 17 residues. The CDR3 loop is CTSRKDRGRTYTGELFF. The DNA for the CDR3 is TGCACCAGCAGAAAGGACAGGGGGCGAACTTACACCGGGGAGCTGTTTTTT.

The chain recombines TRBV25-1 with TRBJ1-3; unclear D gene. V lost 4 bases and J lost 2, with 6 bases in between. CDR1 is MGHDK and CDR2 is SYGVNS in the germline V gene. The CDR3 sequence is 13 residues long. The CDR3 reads CASSGLTGNTIYF. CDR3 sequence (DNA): TGTGCCAGCAGTGGACTTACTGGAAACACCATATATTTT.

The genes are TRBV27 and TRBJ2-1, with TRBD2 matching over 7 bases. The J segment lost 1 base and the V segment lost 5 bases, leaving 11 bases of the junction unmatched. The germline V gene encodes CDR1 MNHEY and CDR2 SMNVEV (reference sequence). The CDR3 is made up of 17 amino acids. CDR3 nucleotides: TGTGCCAGCAGTAGGTGGCTAGCGGACCTTTCCTACAATGAGCAGTTCTTC. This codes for CASSRWLADLSYNEQFF.

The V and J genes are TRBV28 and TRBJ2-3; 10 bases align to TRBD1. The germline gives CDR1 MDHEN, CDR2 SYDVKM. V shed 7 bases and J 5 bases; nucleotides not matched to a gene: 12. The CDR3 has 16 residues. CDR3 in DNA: TGTGCCAGCACCAAACCACGGGACAGGGGCATAGATACGCAGTATTTT. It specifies CASTKPRDRGIDTQYF.

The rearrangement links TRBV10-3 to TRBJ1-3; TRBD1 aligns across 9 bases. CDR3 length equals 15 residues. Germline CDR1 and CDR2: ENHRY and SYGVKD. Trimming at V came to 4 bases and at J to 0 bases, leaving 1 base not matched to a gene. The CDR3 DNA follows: TGTGCCATCAGTGGGACAGGGGACTCTGGAAACACCATATATTTT. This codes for CAISGTGDSGNTIYF.

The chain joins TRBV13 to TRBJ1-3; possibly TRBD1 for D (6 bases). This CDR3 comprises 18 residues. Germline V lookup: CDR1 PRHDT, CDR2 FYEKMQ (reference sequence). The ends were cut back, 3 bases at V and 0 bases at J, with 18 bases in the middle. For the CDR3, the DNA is TGTGCCAGCAGCTTGGGACACCCTGAGACGGTCTCTGGAAACACCATATATTTT. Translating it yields CASSLGHPETVSGNTIYF.

CDR3 sequence: CASSSYSGRAGTQYF. CDR3 in DNA: TGTGCCAGCAGCTCTTATAGCGGGAGGGCGGGGACCCAGTACTTC. The V and J genes are TRBV7-2 and TRBJ2-5; 11 bases line up with TRBD2. Germline assignment: CDR1 SGHTA and CDR2 FQGNSA. V was clipped by 4 bases and J by 7 bases; unmatched bases: 8. The CDR3 consists of 15 residues.

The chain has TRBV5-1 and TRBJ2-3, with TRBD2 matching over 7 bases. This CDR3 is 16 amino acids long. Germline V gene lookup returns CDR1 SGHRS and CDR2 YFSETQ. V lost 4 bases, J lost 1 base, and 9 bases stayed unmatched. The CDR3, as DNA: TGCGCCAGCAGCCCGGGGGGATCGGGCCGCACAGATACGCAGTATTTT. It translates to CASSPGGSGRTDTQYF.

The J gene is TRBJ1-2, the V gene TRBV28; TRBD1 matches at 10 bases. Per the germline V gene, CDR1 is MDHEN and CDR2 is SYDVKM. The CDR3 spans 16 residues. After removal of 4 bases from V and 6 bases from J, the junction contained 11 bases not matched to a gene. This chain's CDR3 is CASSSPSPGTGDGYTF. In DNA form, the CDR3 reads TGTGCCAGCAGTTCCCCGAGCCCCGGGACAGGGGATGGCTACACCTTC.

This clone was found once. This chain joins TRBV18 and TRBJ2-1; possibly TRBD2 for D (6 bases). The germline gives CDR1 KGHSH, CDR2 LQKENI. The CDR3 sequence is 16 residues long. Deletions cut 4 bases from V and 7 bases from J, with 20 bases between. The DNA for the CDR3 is TGTGCCAGCTCACACCTCCATGGGGACTCGAGGAATGAGCAGTTCTTC. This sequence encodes CASSHLHGDSRNEQFF.

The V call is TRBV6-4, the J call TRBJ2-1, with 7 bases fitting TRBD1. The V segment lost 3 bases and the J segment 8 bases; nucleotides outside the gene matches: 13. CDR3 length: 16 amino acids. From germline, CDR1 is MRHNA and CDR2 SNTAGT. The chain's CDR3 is CASSEHTGVMIYEQFF. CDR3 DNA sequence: TGTGCCAGCAGTGAACACACAGGGGTGATGATCTATGAGCAGTTCTTC.

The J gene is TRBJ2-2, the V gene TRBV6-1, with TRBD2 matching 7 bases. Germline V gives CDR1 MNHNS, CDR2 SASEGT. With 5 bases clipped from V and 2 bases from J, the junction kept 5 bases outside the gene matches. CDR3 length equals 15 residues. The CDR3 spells CASSPLAVNTGELFF. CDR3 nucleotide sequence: TGTGCCAGCAGTCCCCTAGCGGTTAACACCGGGGAGCTGTTTTTT.

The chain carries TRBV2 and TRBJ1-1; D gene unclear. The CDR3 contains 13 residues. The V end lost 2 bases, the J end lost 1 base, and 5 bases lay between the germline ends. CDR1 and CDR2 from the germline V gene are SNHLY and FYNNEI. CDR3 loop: CASSERGNTEAFF. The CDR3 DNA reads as TGTGCCAGCAGTGAACGGGGGAACACTGAAGCTTTCTTT.

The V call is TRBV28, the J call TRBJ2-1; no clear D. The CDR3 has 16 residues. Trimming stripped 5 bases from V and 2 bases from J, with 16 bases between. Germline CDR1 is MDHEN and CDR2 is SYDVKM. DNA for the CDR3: TGTGCCAGCAGTACACCGGCCCAAGCCCCCTACAATGAGCAGTTCTTC. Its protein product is CASSTPAQAPYNEQFF.